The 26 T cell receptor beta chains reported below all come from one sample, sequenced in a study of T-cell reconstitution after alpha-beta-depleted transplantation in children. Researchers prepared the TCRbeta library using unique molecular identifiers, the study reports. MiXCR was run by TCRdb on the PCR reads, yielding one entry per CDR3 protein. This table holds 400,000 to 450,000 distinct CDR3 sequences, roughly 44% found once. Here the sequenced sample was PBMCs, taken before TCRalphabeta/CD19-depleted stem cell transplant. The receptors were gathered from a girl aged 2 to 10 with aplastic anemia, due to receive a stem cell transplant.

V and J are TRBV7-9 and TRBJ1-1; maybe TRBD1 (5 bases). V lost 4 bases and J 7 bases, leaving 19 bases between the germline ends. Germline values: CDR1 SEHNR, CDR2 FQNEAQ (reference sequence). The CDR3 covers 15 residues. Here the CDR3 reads CASSSTKGRVDEAFF. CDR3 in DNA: TGTGCCAGCAGCTCCACCAAAGGCAGGGTCGATGAAGCTTTCTTT.

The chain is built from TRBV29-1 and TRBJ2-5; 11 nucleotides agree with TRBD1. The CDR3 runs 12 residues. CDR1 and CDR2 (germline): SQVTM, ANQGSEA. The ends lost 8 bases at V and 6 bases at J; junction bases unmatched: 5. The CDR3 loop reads CSSGQGGQTQYF. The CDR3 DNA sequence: TGCAGCTCGGGACAGGGGGGACAGACCCAGTACTTC.

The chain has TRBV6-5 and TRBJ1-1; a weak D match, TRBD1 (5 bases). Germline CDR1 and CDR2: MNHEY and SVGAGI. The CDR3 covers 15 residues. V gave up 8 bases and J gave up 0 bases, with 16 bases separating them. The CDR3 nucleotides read TGTGCCAGCGCCTACTCGGGACGGATGAACACTGAAGCTTTCTTT. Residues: CASAYSGRMNTEAFF.

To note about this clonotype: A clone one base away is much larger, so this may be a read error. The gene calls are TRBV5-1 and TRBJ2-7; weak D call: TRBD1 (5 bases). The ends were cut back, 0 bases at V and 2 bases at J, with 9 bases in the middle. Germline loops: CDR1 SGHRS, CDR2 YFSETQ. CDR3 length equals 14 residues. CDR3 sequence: CASSLEKGPYEQYF. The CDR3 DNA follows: TGCGCCAGCAGCTTGGAAAAGGGGCCCTACGAGCAGTACTTC. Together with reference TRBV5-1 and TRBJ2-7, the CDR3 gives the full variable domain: KAGVTQTPRYLIKTRGQQVTLSCSPISGHRSVSWYQQTPGQGLQFLFEYFSETQRNKGNFPGRFSGRQFSNSRSEMNVSTLELGDSALYLCASSLEKGPYEQYFGPGTRLTVT.

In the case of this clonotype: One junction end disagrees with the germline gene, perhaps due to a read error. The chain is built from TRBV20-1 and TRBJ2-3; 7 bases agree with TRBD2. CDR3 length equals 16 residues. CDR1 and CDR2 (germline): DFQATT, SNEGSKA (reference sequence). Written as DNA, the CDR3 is TGCAGTGCTAGAGGGTCGAGCGGGATTAGCACAGGTACGCAGTATTTT. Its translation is CSARGSSGISTGTQYF.

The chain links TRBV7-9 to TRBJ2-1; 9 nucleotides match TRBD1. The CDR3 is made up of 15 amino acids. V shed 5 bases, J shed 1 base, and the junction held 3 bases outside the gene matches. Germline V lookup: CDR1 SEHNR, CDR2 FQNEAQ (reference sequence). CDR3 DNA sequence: TGTGCCAGCAGCGAGGACAGGGGATCCTACAATGAGCAGTTCTTC. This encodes CASSEDRGSYNEQFF. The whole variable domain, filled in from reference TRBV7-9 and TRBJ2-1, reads DTGVSQNPRHKITKRGQNVTFRCDPISEHNRLYWYRQTLGQGPEFLTYFQNEAQLEKSRLLSDRFSAERPKGSFSTLEIQRTEQGDSAMYLCASSEDRGSYNEQFFGPGTRLTVL.

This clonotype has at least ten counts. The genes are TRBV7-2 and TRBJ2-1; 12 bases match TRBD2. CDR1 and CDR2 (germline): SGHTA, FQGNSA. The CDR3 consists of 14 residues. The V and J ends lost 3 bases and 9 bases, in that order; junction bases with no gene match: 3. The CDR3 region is CASSLTSGSGEQFF. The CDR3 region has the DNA TGTGCCAGCAGCTTGACTAGCGGGAGTGGTGAGCAGTTCTTC.

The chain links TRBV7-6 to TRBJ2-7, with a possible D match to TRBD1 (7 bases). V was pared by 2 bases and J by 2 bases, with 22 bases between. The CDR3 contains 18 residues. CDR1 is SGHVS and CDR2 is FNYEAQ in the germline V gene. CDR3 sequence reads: CASSLKETGWRDPYEQYF. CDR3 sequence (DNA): TGTGCCAGCAGCTTAAAGGAGACAGGGTGGCGGGACCCCTACGAGCAGTACTTC.

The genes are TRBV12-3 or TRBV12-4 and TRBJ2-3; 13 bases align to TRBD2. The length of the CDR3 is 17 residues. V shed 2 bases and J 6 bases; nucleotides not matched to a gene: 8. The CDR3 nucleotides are TGTGCCAGCAGTTTATCCCGGACTAGCGGGAGAAGGGATACGCAGTATTTT. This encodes CASSLSRTSGRRDTQYF.

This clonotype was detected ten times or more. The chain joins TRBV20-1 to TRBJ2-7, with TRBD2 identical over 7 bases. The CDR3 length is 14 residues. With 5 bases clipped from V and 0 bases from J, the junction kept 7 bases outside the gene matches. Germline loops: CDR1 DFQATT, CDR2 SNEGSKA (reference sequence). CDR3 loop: CSALHGTISYEQYF. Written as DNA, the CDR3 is TGCAGTGCTCTTCATGGGACTATCTCCTACGAGCAGTACTTC.

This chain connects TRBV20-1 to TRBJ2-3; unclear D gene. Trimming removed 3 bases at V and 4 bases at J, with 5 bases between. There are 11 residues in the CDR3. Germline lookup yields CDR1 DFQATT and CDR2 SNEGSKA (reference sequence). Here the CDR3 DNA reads TGCAGTGCTAGGAGCGCAGATACGCAGTATTTT. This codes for CSARSADTQYF.

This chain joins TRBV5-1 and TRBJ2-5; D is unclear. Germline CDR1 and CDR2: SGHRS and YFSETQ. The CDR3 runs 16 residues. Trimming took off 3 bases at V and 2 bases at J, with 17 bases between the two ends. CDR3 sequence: CASSWGLNKVQETQYF. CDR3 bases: TGCGCCAGCAGCTGGGGATTGAATAAGGTACAAGAGACCCAGTACTTC.

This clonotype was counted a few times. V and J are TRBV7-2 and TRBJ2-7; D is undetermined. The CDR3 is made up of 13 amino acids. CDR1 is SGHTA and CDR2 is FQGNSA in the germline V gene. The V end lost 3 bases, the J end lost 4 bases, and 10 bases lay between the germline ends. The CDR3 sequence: CASSFYDFYEQYF. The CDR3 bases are TGTGCCAGCAGCTTTTATGACTTTTACGAGCAGTACTTC.

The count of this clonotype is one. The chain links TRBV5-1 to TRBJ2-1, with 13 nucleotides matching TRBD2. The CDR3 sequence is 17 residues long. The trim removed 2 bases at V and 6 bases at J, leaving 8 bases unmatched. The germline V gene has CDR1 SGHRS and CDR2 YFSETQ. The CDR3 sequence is CASSFVGTSGNRNEQFF. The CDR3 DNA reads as TGCGCCAGCAGCTTCGTAGGGACTAGCGGGAATCGCAATGAGCAGTTCTTC.

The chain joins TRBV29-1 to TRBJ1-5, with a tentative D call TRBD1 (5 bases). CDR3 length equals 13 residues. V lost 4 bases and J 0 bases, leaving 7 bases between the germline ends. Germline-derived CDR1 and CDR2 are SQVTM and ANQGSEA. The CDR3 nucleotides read TGCAGCGTTGTGACAGATAGCAATCAGCCCCAGCATTTT. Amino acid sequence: CSVVTDSNQPQHF.

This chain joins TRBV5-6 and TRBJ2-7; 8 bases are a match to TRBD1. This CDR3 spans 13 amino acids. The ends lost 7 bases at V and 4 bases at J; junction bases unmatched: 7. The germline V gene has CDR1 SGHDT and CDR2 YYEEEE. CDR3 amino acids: CASSRTGRYEQYF. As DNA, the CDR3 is TGTGCCAGCTCCAGGACAGGGAGGTACGAGCAGTACTTC.

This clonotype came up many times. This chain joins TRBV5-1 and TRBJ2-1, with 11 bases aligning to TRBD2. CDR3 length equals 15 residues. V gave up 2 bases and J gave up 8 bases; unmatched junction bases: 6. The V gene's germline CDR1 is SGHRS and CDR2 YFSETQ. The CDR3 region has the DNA TGCGCCAGCAGCTTTACTAGCGGGAGTTACGATGAGCAGTTCTTC. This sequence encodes CASSFTSGSYDEQFF. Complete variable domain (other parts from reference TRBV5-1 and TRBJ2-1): KAGVTQTPRYLIKTRGQQVTLSCSPISGHRSVSWYQQTPGQGLQFLFEYFSETQRNKGNFPGRFSGRQFSNSRSEMNVSTLELGDSALYLCASSFTSGSYDEQFFGPGTRLTVL.

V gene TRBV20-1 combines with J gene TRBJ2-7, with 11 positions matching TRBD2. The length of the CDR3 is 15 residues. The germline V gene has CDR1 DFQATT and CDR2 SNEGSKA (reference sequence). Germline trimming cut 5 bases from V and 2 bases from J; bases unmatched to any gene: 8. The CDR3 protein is CSAGIGTSGTYEQYF. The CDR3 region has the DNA TGCAGTGCTGGAATTGGGACTAGCGGTACCTACGAGCAGTACTTC.

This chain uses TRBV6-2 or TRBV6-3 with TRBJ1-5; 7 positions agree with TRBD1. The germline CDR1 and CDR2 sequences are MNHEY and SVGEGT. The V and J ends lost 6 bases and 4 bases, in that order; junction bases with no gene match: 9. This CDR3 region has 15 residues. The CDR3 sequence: CASSAPRQGNQPQHF. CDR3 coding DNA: TGTGCCAGCAGCGCCCCCCGACAGGGAAATCAGCCCCAGCATTTT.

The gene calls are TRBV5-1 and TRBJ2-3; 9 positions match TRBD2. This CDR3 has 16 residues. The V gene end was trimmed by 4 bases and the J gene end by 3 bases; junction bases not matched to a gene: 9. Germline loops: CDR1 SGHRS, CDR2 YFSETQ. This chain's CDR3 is CASSDGLAPRTDTQYF. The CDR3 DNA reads TGCGCCAGCAGCGACGGACTAGCGCCCAGGACAGATACGCAGTATTTT. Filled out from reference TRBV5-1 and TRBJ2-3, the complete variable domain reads KAGVTQTPRYLIKTRGQQVTLSCSPISGHRSVSWYQQTPGQGLQFLFEYFSETQRNKGNFPGRFSGRQFSNSRSEMNVSTLELGDSALYLCASSDGLAPRTDTQYFGPGTRLTVL.

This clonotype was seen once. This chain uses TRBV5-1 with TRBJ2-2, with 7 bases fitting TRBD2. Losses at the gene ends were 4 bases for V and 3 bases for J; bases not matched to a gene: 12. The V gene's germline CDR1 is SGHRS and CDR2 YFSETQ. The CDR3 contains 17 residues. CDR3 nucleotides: TGCGCCAGCAGCCCCTCTAAGAGCGGGGATTACACCGGGGAGCTGTTTTTT. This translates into CASSPSKSGDYTGELFF.

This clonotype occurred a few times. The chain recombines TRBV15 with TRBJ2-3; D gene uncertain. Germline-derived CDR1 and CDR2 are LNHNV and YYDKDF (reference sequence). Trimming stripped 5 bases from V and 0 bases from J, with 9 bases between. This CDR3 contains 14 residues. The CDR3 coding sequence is TGTGCCACCAGCTTCCGCCCTAGCACAGATACGCAGTATTTT. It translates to CATSFRPSTDTQYF. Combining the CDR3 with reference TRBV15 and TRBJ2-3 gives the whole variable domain DAMVIQNPRYQVTQFGKPVTLSCSQTLNHNVMYWYQQKSSQAPKLLFHYYDKDFNNEADTPDNFQSRRPNTSFCFLDIRSPGLGDTAMYLCATSFRPSTDTQYFGPGTRLTVL.

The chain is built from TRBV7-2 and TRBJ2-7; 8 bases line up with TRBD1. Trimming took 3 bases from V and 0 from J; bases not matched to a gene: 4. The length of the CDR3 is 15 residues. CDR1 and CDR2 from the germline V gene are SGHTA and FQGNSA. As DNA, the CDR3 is TGTGCCAGCAGCTTGATCGGACAGGGCTCCTACGAGCAGTACTTC. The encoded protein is CASSLIGQGSYEQYF.

CDR3 DNA sequence: TGCGCCAGCAGCCAAGTGGCGGGAGCGAGCTCCTACAATGAGCAGTTCTTC. This gives the protein CASSQVAGASSYNEQFF. The rearrangement joins TRBV4-1 to TRBJ2-1; 7 bases fit TRBD2. V lost 1 base and J lost 0; bases outside the gene matches: 6. Germline values: CDR1 MGHRA, CDR2 YSYEKL. The CDR3 sequence is 17 residues long.

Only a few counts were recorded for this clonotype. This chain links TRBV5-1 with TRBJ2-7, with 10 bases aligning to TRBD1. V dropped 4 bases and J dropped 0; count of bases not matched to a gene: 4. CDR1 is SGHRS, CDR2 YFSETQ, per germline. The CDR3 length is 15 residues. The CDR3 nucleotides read TGCGCCAGCAGCGCGGGACAGGGGATCTCCTACGAGCAGTACTTC. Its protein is CASSAGQGISYEQYF.

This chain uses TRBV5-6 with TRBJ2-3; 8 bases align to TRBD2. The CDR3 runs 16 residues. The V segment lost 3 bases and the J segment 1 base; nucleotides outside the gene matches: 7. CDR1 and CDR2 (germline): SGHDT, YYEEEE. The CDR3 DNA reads TGTGCCAGCAGCTCACTAGCGGCAGTAGGCACAGATACGCAGTATTTT. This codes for CASSSLAAVGTDTQYF. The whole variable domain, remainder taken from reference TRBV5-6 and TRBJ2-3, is DAGVTQSPTHLIKTRGQQVTLRCSPKSGHDTVSWYQQALGQGPQFIFQYYEEEERQRGNFPDRFSGHQFPNYSSELNVNALLLGDSALYLCASSSLAAVGTDTQYFGPGTRLTVL.